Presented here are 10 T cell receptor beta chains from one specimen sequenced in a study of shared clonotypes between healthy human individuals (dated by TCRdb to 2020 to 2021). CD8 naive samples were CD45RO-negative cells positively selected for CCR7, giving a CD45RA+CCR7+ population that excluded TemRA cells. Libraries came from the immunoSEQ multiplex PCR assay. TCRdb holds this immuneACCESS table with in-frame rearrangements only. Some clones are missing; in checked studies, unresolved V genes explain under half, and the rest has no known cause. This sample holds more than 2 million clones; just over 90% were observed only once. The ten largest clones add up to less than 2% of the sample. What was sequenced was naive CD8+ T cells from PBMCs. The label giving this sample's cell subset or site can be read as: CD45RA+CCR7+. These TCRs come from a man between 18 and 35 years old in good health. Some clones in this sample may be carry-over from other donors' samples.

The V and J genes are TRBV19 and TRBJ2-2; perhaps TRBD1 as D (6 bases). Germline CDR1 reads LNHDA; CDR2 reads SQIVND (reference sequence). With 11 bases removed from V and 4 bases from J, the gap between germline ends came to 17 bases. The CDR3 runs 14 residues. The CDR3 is CAARIARGTGELFF. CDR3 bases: TGTGCCGCTCGAATCGCCAGGGGCACCGGGGAGCTGTTTTTT.

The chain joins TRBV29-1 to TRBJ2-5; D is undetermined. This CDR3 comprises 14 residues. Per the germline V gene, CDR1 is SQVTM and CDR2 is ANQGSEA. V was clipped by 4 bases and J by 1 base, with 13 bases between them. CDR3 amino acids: CSVGPTEFQETQYF. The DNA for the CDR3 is TGCAGCGTTGGGCCCACGGAATTCCAAGAGACCCAGTACTTC.

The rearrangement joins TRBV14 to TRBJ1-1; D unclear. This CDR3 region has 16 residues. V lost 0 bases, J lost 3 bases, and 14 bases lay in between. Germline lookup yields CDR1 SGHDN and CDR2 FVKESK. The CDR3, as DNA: TGTGCCAGCAGCCAAGAGGGAGAGGGAAAGGACACTGAAGCTTTCTTT. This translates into CASSQEGEGKDTEAFF.

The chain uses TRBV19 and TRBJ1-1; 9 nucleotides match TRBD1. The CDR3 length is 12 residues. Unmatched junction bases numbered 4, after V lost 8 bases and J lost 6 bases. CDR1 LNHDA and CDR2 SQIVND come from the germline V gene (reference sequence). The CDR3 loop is CASGYRGPEAFF. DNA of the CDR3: TGTGCCAGTGGATACAGGGGGCCTGAAGCTTTCTTT.

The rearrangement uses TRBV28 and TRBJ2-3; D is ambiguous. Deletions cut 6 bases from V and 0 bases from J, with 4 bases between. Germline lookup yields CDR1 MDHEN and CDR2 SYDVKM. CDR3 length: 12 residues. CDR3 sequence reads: CASSRSTDTQYF. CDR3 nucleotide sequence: TGTGCCAGCAGCAGGAGCACAGATACGCAGTATTTT.

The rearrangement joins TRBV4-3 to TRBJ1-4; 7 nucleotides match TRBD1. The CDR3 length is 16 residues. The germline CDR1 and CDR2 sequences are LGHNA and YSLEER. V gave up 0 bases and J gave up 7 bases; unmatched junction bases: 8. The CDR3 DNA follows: TGCGCCAGCAGCCAAGATCCCGCAGGGGGAGTTGAAAAACTGTTTTTT. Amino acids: CASSQDPAGGVEKLFF.

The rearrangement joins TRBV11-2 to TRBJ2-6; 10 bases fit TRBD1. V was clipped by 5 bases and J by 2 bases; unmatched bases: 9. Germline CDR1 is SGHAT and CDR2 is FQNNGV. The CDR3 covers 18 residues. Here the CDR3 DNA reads TGTGCCAGCAGCCGTGGCCCGACAGGGGGCGCTGGGGCCAACGTCCTGACTTTC. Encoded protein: CASSRGPTGGAGANVLTF.

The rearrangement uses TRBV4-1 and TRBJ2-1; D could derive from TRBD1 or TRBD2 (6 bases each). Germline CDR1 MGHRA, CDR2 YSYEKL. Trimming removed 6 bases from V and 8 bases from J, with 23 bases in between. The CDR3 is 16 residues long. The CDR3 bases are TGCGCCAGCAGACCGGTAGGGACAATGGGGGGCGATGAGCAGTTCTTC. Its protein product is CASRPVGTMGGDEQFF.

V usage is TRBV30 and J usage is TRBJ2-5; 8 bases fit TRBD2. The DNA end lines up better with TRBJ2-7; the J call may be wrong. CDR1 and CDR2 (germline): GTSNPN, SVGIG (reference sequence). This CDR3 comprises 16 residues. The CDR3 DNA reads TGTGCCTGGAGTTCGCCCGGGGCAAGCGGGAGCTACGAGCAGTACTTC. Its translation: CAWSSPGASGSYEQYF.

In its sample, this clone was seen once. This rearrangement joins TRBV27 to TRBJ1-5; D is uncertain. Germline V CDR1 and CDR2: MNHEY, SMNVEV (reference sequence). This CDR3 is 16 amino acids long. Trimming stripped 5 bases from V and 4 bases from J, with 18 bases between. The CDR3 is CASSPSPGYGNQPQHF. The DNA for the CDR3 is TGTGCCAGCAGTCCCTCCCCAGGTTACGGAAATCAGCCCCAGCATTTT.